This record covers a single T cell receptor (beta chain). Its antigen remains unidentified. The data stem from a study of graft-versus-host responses after intestinal transplantation. The V end was cut by 7 bases, the J end by 7 bases, with 15 bases between. Germline-derived CDR1 and CDR2 are SGHKS and YYEKEE (reference sequence). CDR3 length equals 13 residues. Study-level points and caveats: Some patients had graft-donor T cell macrochimerism. In their allografts, the ratios of graft-versus-host to host-versus-graft T cell clones were high.

Produced via immunoSEQ multiplex PCR; TCRdb's table is partial and in-frame only. The sample shows some 45,000 clones, about 95% of them seen only once. V gene TRBV5-5 combines with J gene TRBJ1-3; no definite D call. The receptor was isolated from a human patient who received an intestinal transplant, so some T cells may come from the graft donor. The sequencing here drew on PBMCs, taken about 350 days after intestinal transplant. CDR3 sequence: CASALPPGNTIYF. The CDR3 coding sequence is TGTGCCAGCGCCCTTCCCCCGGGTAACACCATATATTTT.